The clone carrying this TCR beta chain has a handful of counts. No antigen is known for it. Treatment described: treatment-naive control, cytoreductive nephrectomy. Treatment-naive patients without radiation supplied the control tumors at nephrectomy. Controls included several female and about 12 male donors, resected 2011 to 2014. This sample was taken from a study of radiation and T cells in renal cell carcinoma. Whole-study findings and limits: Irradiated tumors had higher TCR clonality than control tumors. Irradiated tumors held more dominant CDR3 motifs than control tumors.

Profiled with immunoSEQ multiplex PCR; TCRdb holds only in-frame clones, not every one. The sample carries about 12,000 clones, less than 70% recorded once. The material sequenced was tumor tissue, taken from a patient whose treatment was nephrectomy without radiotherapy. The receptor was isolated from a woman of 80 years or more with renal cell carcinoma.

Here the CDR3 reads CASSQEVMGQPQHF. In DNA form, the CDR3 reads TGCGCCAGCAGCCAAGAGGTAATGGGTCAGCCCCAGCATTTT. The chain is built from TRBV4-1 and TRBJ1-5; D gene ambiguous. The germline CDR1 and CDR2 sequences are MGHRA and YSYEKL. With 0 bases removed from V and 6 bases from J, the gap between germline ends came to 9 bases. This CDR3 comprises 14 residues.